This T cell receptor beta chain was captured in a study of OX40 agonist ivuxolimab in advanced cancers. About the research overall: The treatment was a fully human IgG2 OX40 agonist, ivuxolimab. Prior anti-PD-1, anti-PD-L1 or anti-CTLA-4 therapy did not bar entry, and less than 50% had some.

The protocol was immunoSEQ multiplex PCR, while the TCRdb copy is restricted to in-frame clones and leaves out a portion. The profile covers some 37,000 clones, with around 82% appearing a single time and 20% to 25% taken by the ten largest. Study outcomes and limitations: Partial responders at 0.1-3.0 mg/kg showed near-lowest clonal expansion.

Comments on this clone: Its antigen is currently unknown.

The CDR3 sequence is 13 residues long. Looked up from germline, CDR1 is MGHRA and CDR2 is YSYEKL. V was shortened by 1 base and J by 1 base, with 4 bases between the two germline ends. Here the sequenced sample was CD4+ or CD8+ T cells sorted from blood, taken in a trial of the OX40 agonist ivuxolimab. The sequence was collected from an adult with an advanced solid tumor such as melanoma, head and neck, liver or kidney cancer. This chain links TRBV4-1 with TRBJ1-1; D gene uncertain. The CDR3 DNA reads as TGCGCCAGCAGCCAAGTCAGGAACACTGAAGCTTTCTTT. Its protein is CASSQVRNTEAFF.